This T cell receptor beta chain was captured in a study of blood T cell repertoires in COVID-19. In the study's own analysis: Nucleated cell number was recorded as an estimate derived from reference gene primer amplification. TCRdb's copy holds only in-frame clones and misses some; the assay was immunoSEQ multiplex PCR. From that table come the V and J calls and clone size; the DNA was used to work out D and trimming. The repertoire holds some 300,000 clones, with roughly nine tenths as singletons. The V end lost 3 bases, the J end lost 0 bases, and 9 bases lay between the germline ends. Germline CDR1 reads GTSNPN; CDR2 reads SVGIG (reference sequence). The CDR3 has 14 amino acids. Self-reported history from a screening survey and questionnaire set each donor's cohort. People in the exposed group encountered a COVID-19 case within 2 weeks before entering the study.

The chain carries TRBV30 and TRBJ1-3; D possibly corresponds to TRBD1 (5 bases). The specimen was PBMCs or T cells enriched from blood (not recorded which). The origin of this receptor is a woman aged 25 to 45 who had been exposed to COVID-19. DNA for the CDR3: TGTGCCTGGAGCCCGACAGCCTCTGGAAACACCATATATTTT. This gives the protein CAWSPTASGNTIYF. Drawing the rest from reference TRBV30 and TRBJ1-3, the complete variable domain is SQTIHQWPATLVQPVGSPLSLECTVEGTSNPNLYWYRQAAGRGLQLLFYSVGIGQISSEVPQNLSASRPQDRQFILSSKKLLLSDSGFYLCAWSPTASGNTIYFGEGSWLTVV.